This TCR beta chain originates from a study of technical replicates of blood from several donors. Produced via immunoSEQ multiplex PCR; TCRdb's table is partial and in-frame only. This sample has around 80,000 clones, with 95% to 98% found just once. In germline, CDR1 is WNHNN, CDR2 SYGVQD (reference sequence). There are 14 residues in the CDR3. V was clipped by 9 bases and J by 3 bases, with 15 bases between them. This chain links TRBV10-1 with TRBJ2-1; D might be TRBD1 (5 bases). The material sequenced was T cells isolated from PBMCs. The source is a human donor in good health. Here the CDR3 DNA reads TGCGCCAGGAGCTTTGGGGCGTACTACAATGAGCAGTTCTTC. It encodes CARSFGAYYNEQFF.